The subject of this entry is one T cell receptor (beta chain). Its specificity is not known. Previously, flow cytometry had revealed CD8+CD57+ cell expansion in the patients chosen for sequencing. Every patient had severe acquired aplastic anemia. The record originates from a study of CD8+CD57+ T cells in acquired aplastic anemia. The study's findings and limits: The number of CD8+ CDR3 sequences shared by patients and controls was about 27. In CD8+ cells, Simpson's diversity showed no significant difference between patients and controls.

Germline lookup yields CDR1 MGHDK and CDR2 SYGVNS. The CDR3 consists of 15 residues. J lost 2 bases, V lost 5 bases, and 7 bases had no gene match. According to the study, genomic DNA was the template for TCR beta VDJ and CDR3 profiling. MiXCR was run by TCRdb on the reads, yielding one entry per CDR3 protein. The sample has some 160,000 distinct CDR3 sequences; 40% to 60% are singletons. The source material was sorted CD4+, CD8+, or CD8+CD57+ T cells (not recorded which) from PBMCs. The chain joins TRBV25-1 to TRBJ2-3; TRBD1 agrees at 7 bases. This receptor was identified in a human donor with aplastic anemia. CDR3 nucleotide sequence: TGTGCCAGCAGTTCCACAGGGGCTTCCACAGATACGCAGTATTTT. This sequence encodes CASSSTGASTDTQYF.